This entry lists 28 T cell receptor beta chains sequenced from one sample in a study of blood T cell repertoires in COVID-19 (dated by TCRdb to about 2020). The library was obtained by the immunoSEQ multiplex PCR assay. The immuneACCESS repertoire file appears here via TCRdb, limited to in-frame rearrangements. These files lack a portion of the clones; in checked studies, under half of the deficit traces to unresolved V genes, and the cause of the others is not known. Counted in this sample were 200,000 to 250,000 clones; 86% of them appeared once. The ten largest clones capture approximately 6% of the sample. Sequenced input: peripheral blood. The receptors shown here come from a woman older than 75 with COVID-19, enrolled during active disease.

The V gene is TRBV5-1, the J gene TRBJ1-1; TRBD1 matches at 9 bases. V lost 3 bases to trimming and J lost 4 bases; unmatched junction nucleotides: 4. Germline CDR1 is SGHRS and CDR2 is YFSETQ. This CDR3 region has 14 residues. The CDR3: CASSWGQGSTEAFF. The CDR3, as DNA: TGCGCCAGCAGCTGGGGACAGGGCTCCACTGAAGCTTTCTTT.

In DNA, the CDR3 is TGTGCCAGCAGGGCGCAGGGAAAATCCTACGAGCAGTACTTC. Its translation is CASRAQGKSYEQYF. The V call is TRBV25-1, the J call TRBJ2-7, with TRBD1 as a possible D gene (5 bases). V was clipped by 6 bases and J by 1 base, with 13 bases between them. The CDR3 is 14 amino acids. Germline CDR1 reads MGHDK; CDR2 reads SYGVNS.

The chain has TRBV28 and TRBJ2-3, with 9 bases lining up with TRBD1. Germline lookup yields CDR1 MDHEN and CDR2 SYDVKM. The CDR3 is 16 residues long. Losses at the gene ends were 6 bases for V and 4 bases for J; bases not matched to a gene: 11. The CDR3 coding sequence is TGTGCCAGCAGCATTCCGGGACAGGGACGAGCAGATACGCAGTATTTT. Residues: CASSIPGQGRADTQYF.

This sequence joins TRBV28 and TRBJ1-6; D may be TRBD1 (6 bases). This CDR3 has 14 residues. From germline, CDR1 is MDHEN and CDR2 SYDVKM. Trimming shortened V by 10 bases and J by 4 bases, and 14 bases separated the two germline ends. The CDR3 sequence: CATRTDGYNSPLHF. The CDR3 coding sequence is TGTGCCACCCGGACAGATGGATATAATTCACCCCTCCACTTT.

The chain has TRBV19 and TRBJ2-7; 9 nucleotides match TRBD1. Germline trimming cut 5 bases from V and 7 bases from J; bases unmatched to any gene: 9. This CDR3 has 14 residues. Germline CDR1 and CDR2: LNHDA and SQIVND (reference sequence). In DNA form, the CDR3 reads TGTGCCAGTAGTGCCGGGACAGGGCGCCGGGAGCAGTACTTC. Translated, it gives CASSAGTGRREQYF.

The J gene is TRBJ1-1, the V gene TRBV11-2, with no clear D. There are 13 residues in the CDR3. Germline lookup yields CDR1 SGHAT and CDR2 FQNNGV. The V and J ends lost 5 bases and 4 bases respectively, with 11 bases between them. In nucleotides, the CDR3 is TGTGCCAGCAGCGCGGCTAGAAGCACTGAAGCTTTCTTT. Translated, it gives CASSAARSTEAFF.

The CDR3 DNA reads TGTGCCAGCAGTTTATCCAATCAGCCCCAGCATTTT. Translated: CASSLSNQPQHF. The rearrangement uses TRBV6-2 or TRBV6-3 and TRBJ1-5, with D hard to call. The V gene's germline CDR1 is MNHEY and CDR2 SVGEGT. V was cut by 4 bases and J by 3 bases, with 4 bases left in between. The CDR3 covers 12 residues.

The CDR3 nucleotides are TGTGCCAGCAGCTCCTCCGGGACAGGGGCCTACGAGCAGTACGTC. It codes for CASSSSGTGAYEQYV. V is TRBV5-6 and J is TRBJ2-7; 10 bases are a match to TRBD1. The germline V gene encodes CDR1 SGHDT and CDR2 YYEEEE. CDR3 length: 15 amino acids. The trim removed 3 bases at V and 2 bases at J, leaving 5 bases unmatched.

The V call is TRBV28, the J call TRBJ1-2; D may be TRBD1 (6 bases). With 6 bases removed from V and 7 bases from J, the gap between germline ends came to 21 bases. The CDR3 spans 15 residues. The germline CDR1 and CDR2 sequences are MDHEN and SYDVKM. This CDR3 is CASRRAGESTGGYTF. CDR3 coding DNA: TGTGCCAGCAGACGGGCAGGGGAGTCGACGGGTGGCTACACCTTC.

This clone was detected only once. The chain uses TRBV28 and TRBJ1-5, with 7 bases matching TRBD1. The CDR3 has 16 amino acids. Germline-derived CDR1 and CDR2 are MDHEN and SYDVKM. Trimming at V came to 1 base and at J to 3 bases, leaving 6 bases not matched to a gene. CDR3 coding DNA: TGTGCCAGCAGTTTATCCCAGGGGGTGGCCAATCAGCCCCAGCATTTT. It yields the protein CASSLSQGVANQPQHF.

The chain joins TRBV19 to TRBJ1-4, with D possibly TRBD1 on 6 matching bases. The CDR3 totals 15 residues. Per germline, CDR1 LNHDA and CDR2 SQIVND (reference sequence). Trimming shortened V by 5 bases and J by 10 bases, and 20 bases separated the two germline ends. The CDR3 bases are TGTGCCAGTAGTCCACCGGGGACAAACGGGGTAAAACTGTTTTTT. Amino acid sequence: CASSPPGTNGVKLFF. Filled out from reference TRBV19 and TRBJ1-4, the complete variable domain reads DGGITQSPKYLFRKEGQNVTLSCEQNLNHDAMYWYRQDPGQGLRLIYYSQIVNDFQKGDIAEGYSVSREKKESFPLTVTSAQKNPTAFYLCASSPPGTNGVKLFFGSGTQLSVL.

The chain recombines TRBV4-2 with TRBJ2-3; D is possibly TRBD2 (7 bases). Germline assignment: CDR1 LGHNA and CDR2 YNFKEQ. The CDR3 loop spans 16 amino acids. Trimming stripped 0 bases from V and 1 base from J, with 11 bases between. The CDR3 DNA reads TGTGCCAGCAGCCAAGATGGGGGGGCGGGCACAGATACGCAGTATTTT. Translation gives CASSQDGGAGTDTQYF.

This clone has more than one count but fewer than ten. The CDR3 bases are TGTGCCAGCAGCCAAGCCTCCGGACAGGGTAATGAAGCTTTCTTT. Translating it yields CASSQASGQGNEAFF. The J gene is TRBJ1-1, the V gene TRBV3-1 (or the pseudogene TRBV3-2), with TRBD1 identical over 8 bases. This CDR3 has 15 residues. Germline V CDR1 and CDR2: LGHDT, YNNKEL (reference sequence). V gave up 1 base and J gave up 7 bases; unmatched junction bases: 8.

The chain recombines TRBV4-3 with TRBJ2-3; no clear D. Germline V gene sequence: CDR1 LGHNA, CDR2 YSLEER. The CDR3 is 14 residues long. Deletions cut 0 bases from V and 6 bases from J, with 10 bases between. The CDR3 nucleotides read TGCGCCAGCAGCCAAGATGGAGCCGGGGATACGCAGTATTTT. Translating gives CASSQDGAGDTQYF.

CDR3 in amino acids: CASSLGDSNSPLHF. CDR3 coding DNA: TGCGCCAGCAGCTTGGGGGACAGTAATTCACCCCTCCACTTT. The rearrangement uses TRBV5-1 and TRBJ1-6, with 7 bases matching TRBD1. Germline V gene data show CDR1 as SGHRS and CDR2 as YFSETQ. V shed 0 bases and J 6 bases; nucleotides not matched to a gene: 0. There are 14 residues in the CDR3.

The chain joins TRBV12-3 or TRBV12-4 to TRBJ2-7, with a tentative D call TRBD2 (5 bases). Trimming removed 2 bases at V and 2 bases at J, with 7 bases between. This CDR3 has 13 residues. CDR3 amino acids: CASSLSGAYEQYF. CDR3 DNA: TGTGCCAGCAGTTTAAGCGGAGCCTACGAGCAGTACTTC.

The chain is built from TRBV5-1 and TRBJ2-1; D not resolved. CDR1 is SGHRS and CDR2 is YFSETQ in the germline V gene. V lost 4 bases and J lost 0, with 14 bases in between. There are 16 residues in the CDR3. CDR3 sequence: CASSPESGYSYNEQFF. The CDR3 DNA sequence: TGCGCCAGCAGCCCGGAATCAGGCTACTCCTACAATGAGCAGTTCTTC.

The chain joins TRBV12-3 or TRBV12-4 to TRBJ2-7; TRBD2 might be the D (5 bases). The CDR3 extends over 12 amino acids. V lost 3 bases to trimming and J lost 8 bases, with 11 bases between them. The CDR3 DNA sequence: TGTGCCAGCAGTTTGCTAGAGGGCCAGCAGTACTTC. It encodes CASSLLEGQQYF.

This sequence joins TRBV10-3 and TRBJ1-3; a weak D match, TRBD1 (6 bases). This CDR3 contains 17 residues. CDR1 is ENHRY, CDR2 SYGVKD, per germline. The V end lost 3 bases, the J end lost 0 bases, and 15 bases lay between the germline ends. The chain's CDR3 is CAISESYGGVSGNTIYF. As DNA, the CDR3 is TGTGCCATCAGTGAATCGTATGGGGGCGTCTCTGGAAACACCATATATTTT.

The chain is built from TRBV2 and TRBJ2-7; 9 positions agree with TRBD1. The CDR3 runs 15 residues. Looked up from germline, CDR1 is SNHLY and CDR2 is FYNNEI. V shed 6 bases and J 2 bases; nucleotides not matched to a gene: 8. The CDR3 sequence: CASSLGTGSTYEQYV. The CDR3 DNA sequence: TGTGCCAGCAGCCTCGGGACAGGGTCTACCTACGAGCAGTACGTC.

This clone has a single count. The V call is TRBV19, the J call TRBJ2-1; 10 bases match TRBD1. The CDR3 covers 18 residues. Germline lookup yields CDR1 LNHDA and CDR2 SQIVND (reference sequence). Trimming removed 1 base from V and 1 base from J; junction bases left unmatched: 7. The CDR3 region is CASSIGRGTGDSYNEQFF. For the CDR3, the DNA is TGTGCCAGTAGTATAGGACGAGGGACAGGGGATTCCTACAATGAGCAGTTCTTC.

The chain is built from TRBV5-1 and TRBJ2-1, with TRBD2 matching over 7 bases. The V gene's germline CDR1 is SGHRS and CDR2 YFSETQ. This CDR3 contains 14 residues. With 0 bases clipped from V and 8 bases from J, the junction kept 5 bases outside the gene matches. DNA of the CDR3: TGCGCCAGCAGCTTGGGACTAGCTTACTATGAGCAGTTCTTC. Its translation is CASSLGLAYYEQFF.

The gene calls are TRBV3-1 (or the pseudogene TRBV3-2) and TRBJ1-1; TRBD1 aligns across 9 bases. V shed 4 bases, J shed 7 bases, and the junction held 4 bases outside the gene matches. The length of the CDR3 is 13 residues. Germline V gene sequence: CDR1 LGHDT, CDR2 YNNKEL (reference sequence). The CDR3 sequence is CASSPTGGYEAFF. As DNA, the CDR3 is TGTGCCAGCAGCCCAACAGGGGGCTATGAAGCTTTCTTT.

This clone was seen a few times. This chain joins TRBV19 and TRBJ2-5; 8 nucleotides agree with TRBD1. The ends lost 5 bases at V and 5 bases at J; junction bases unmatched: 10. The CDR3 spans 15 residues. Germline-derived CDR1 and CDR2 are LNHDA and SQIVND (reference sequence). The CDR3 is CASSSRWTGLETQYF. The CDR3, as DNA: TGTGCCAGTAGTTCCCGGTGGACAGGGTTGGAGACCCAGTACTTC.

The V call is TRBV7-3, the J call TRBJ2-1, with 13 bases that match TRBD2. From germline, CDR1 is SGHTA and CDR2 FQGTGA. This CDR3 comprises 13 residues. J was trimmed by 14 bases and V by 5 bases; bases with no gene match: 6. CDR3 nucleotides: TGTGCCAGCAGCCGGACTAGCGGGGGACGAAAGTTCTTC. Its translation is CASSRTSGGRKFF.

The rearrangement joins TRBV21-1 to TRBJ2-7; the table's D call of TRBD2 was not tested on the DNA. TRBV21-1 is listed as a pseudogene. This CDR3 spans 13 amino acids. CDR3 nucleotides: TGTGCCAGCAGCCACATCTCTAGATACGAGCAGTACTTC. Translation: CASSHISRYEQYF.

This clone was found once. This CDR3 is CASSGTGPLHF. In DNA form, the CDR3 reads TGCGCCAGCAGCGGTACGGGACCCCTCCACTTT. The J gene is TRBJ1-6, the V gene TRBV5-1; D not certain. Per germline, CDR1 SGHRS and CDR2 YFSETQ. The CDR3 sequence is 11 residues long. Between the trimmed V and J ends, which lost 4 bases and 12 bases, there was a span of 8 bases.

The rearrangement joins TRBV10-3 to TRBJ1-6; D possibly corresponds to TRBD1 (5 bases). CDR3 length: 13 residues. V gave up 10 bases and J gave up 11 bases, with 18 bases separating them. Germline V gene sequence: CDR1 ENHRY, CDR2 SYGVKD. The CDR3 region has the DNA TGTGCCAGTCGGGAGGGGCCTGAAACACCCCTCCACTTT. Translated: CASREGPETPLHF.